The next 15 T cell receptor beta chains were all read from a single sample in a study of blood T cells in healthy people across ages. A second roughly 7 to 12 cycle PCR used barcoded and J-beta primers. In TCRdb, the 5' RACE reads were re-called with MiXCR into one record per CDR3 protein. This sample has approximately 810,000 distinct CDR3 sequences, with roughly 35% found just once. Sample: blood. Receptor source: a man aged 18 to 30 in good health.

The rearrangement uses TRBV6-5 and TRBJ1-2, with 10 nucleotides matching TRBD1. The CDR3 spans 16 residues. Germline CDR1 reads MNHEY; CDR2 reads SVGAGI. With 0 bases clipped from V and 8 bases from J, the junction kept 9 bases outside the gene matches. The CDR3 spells CASSYSTDRGEKGYTF. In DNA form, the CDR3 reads TGTGCCAGCAGTTACTCGACGGACAGGGGGGAGAAAGGCTACACCTTC.

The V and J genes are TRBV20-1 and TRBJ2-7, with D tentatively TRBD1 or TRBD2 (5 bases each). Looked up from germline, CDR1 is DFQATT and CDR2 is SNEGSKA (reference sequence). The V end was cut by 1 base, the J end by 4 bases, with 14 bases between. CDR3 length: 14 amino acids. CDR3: CSARGTNGRYEQYF. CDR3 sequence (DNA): TGCAGTGCTAGAGGGACAAATGGGAGATACGAGCAGTACTTC.

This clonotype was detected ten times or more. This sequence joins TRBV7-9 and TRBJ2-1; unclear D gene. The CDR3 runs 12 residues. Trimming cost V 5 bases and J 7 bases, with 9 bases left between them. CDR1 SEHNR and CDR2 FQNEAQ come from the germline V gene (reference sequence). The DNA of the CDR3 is TGTGCCAGCAGCCGAATGGGGAATGAGCAGTTCTTC. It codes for CASSRMGNEQFF. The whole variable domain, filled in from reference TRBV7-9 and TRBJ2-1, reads DTGVSQNPRHKITKRGQNVTFRCDPISEHNRLYWYRQTLGQGPEFLTYFQNEAQLEKSRLLSDRFSAERPKGSFSTLEIQRTEQGDSAMYLCASSRMGNEQFFGPGTRLTVL.

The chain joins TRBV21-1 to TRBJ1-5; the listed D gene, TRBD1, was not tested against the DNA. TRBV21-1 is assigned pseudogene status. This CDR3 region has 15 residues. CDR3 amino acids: CASSPRDRVFQPQHF. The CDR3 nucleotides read TGTGCCAGCAGCCCAAGGGACAGAGTCTTTCAGCCCCAGCATTTT.

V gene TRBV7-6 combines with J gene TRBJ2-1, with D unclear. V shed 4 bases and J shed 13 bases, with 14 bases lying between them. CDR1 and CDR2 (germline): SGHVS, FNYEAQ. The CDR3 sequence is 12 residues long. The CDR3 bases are TGTGCCAGCAGCTCTCACGCATCAAATCAGTTCTTC. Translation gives CASSSHASNQFF.

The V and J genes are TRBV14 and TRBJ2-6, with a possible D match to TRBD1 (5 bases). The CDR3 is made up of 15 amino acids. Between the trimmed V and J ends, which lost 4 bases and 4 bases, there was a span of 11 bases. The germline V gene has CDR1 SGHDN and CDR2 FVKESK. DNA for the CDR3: TGTGCCAGCAGCCGCCAGGGCACCGGGGCCAACGTCCTGACTTTC. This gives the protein CASSRQGTGANVLTF.

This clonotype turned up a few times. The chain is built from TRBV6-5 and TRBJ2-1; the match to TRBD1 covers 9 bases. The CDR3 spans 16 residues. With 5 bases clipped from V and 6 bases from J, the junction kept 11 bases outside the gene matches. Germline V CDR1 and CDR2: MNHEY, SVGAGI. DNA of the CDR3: TGTGCCAGCAGTCACCCGGGACAGGGTCTCAGCAATGAGCAGTTCTTC. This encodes CASSHPGQGLSNEQFF.

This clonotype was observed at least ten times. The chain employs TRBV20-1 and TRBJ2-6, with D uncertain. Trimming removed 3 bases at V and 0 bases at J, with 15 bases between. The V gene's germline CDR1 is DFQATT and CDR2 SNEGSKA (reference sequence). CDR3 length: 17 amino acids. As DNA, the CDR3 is TGCAGTGCTAGTCACGTTGACCGAAGCTCTGGGGCCAACGTCCTGACTTTC. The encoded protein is CSASHVDRSSGANVLTF.

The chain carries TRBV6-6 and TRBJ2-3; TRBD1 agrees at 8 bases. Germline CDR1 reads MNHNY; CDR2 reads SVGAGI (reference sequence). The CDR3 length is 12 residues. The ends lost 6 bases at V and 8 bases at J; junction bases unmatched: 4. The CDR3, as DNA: TGTGCCAGCAGGTCGACAGGGGTTACGCAGTATTTT. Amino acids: CASRSTGVTQYF.

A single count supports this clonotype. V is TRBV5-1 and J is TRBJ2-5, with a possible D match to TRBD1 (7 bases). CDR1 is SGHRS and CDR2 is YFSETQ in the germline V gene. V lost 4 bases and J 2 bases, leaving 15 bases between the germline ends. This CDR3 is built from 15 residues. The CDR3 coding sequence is TGCGCCAGCAGCGGGGGGACAGCGGAACAAGAGACCCAGTACTTC. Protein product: CASSGGTAEQETQYF.

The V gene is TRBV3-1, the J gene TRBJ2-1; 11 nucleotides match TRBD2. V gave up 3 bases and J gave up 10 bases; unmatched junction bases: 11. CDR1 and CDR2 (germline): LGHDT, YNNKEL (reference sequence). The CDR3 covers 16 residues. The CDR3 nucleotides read TGTGCCAGCAGCCAGCTAGCGGGGGGCACCCTCAGCGAGCAGTTCTTC. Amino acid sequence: CASSQLAGGTLSEQFF.

The CDR3 nucleotides read TGTGCCAGCAGTTTCCCCCCAGGACACCTCTCTGGAAACACCATATATTTT. Translation gives CASSFPPGHLSGNTIYF. V is TRBV12-3 or TRBV12-4 and J is TRBJ1-3, with D perhaps TRBD1 (5 bases). V was cut by 3 bases and J by 0 bases, with 15 bases left in between. This CDR3 region has 17 residues.

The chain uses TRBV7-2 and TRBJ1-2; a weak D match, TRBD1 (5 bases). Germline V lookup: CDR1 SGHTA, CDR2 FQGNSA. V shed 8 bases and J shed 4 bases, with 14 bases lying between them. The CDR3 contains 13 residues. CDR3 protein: CASAEPGPYGYTF. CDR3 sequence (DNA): TGTGCCAGCGCAGAGCCGGGGCCCTATGGCTACACCTTC.

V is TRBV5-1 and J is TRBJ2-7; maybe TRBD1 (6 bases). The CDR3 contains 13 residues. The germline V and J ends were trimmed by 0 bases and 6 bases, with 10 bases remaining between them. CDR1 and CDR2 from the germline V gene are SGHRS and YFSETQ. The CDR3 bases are TGCGCCAGCAGCTTGGATACAGGGCTCGAGCAGTACTTC. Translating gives CASSLDTGLEQYF.

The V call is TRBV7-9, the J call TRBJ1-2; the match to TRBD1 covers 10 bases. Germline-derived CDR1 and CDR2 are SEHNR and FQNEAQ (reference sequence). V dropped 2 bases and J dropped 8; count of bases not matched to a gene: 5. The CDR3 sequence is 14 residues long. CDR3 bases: TGTGCCAGCAGCTTACCTGACAGGGGGCTCGGCTACACCTTC. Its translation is CASSLPDRGLGYTF.